The 9 T cell receptor beta chains reported below all come from one sample, sequenced in a study of regulatory T cells in long-lasting Graves disease (dated by TCRdb to 2020 to 2022). Interpreted using the paper, the time point label stands for: persistent/refractory GD, antithyroid drugs over 5 years with positive TRAb. For both TCR sequencing and RNA sequencing, RNA was extracted from PBMCs using TRIzol. Library preparation used multiplex PCR. Sequencing was performed on an Illumina HiSeq 4000. To build TCR beta libraries, CDR3 regions were amplified by Arm-PCR using iRepertoire HTBI primers. TCRdb itself trimmed the public reads at Q25 with fastp, ran MiXCR and retained productive beta chains. Under each unique CDR3 protein, matching rows form one entry showing the most common genes and DNA. The sample table lists 250,000 to 300,000 distinct CDR3 sequences, approximately 20% of them with a count of one. About 56% of the sample rests with the top ten.

The sequences come from peripheral blood mononuclear cells (PBMCs), collected when the disease was refractory, from a patient treated with antithyroid drugs. These receptors came from a female donor with Graves disease.

This chain connects TRBV20-1 to TRBJ2-4; no clear D gene. CDR1 is DFQATT and CDR2 is SNEGSKA in the germline V gene (reference sequence). This CDR3 is 15 amino acids long. Deletions cut 1 base from V and 10 bases from J, with 20 bases between. The CDR3 DNA follows: TGCAGTGCTAGAGGTCAGTCCAGAAAAGAATGGATTCAGTACTTC. As protein: CSARGQSRKEWIQYF.

The V gene is TRBV20-1, the J gene TRBJ2-4, with a possible D match to TRBD2 (5 bases). Germline V gene sequence: CDR1 DFQATT, CDR2 SNEGSKA (reference sequence). Trimming pared 1 base from V and 1 base from J, leaving 11 bases between. The CDR3 is 15 amino acids. The CDR3 region has the DNA TGCAGTGCTAGAGGTTGGGGAGCGGCCAAAAACATTCAGTACTTC. Amino acid sequence: CSARGWGAAKNIQYF.

This clonotype was recorded once. The rearrangement uses TRBV2 and TRBJ2-3; D not resolved. Germline CDR1 and CDR2: SNHLY and FYNNEI. This CDR3 region has 12 residues. Trimming left V 6 bases short and J 4 bases short, with 8 bases between. The CDR3 DNA follows: TGTGCCAGCAGACCAGTGGCAGATACGCAGTATTTT. Translated: CASRPVADTQYF.

This chain connects TRBV5-1 to TRBJ2-1; 10 positions match TRBD1. Germline V gene lookup returns CDR1 SGHRS and CDR2 YFSETQ. CDR3 length equals 14 residues. V lost 3 bases and J lost 8; bases outside the gene matches: 5. As DNA, the CDR3 is TGCGCCAGCAGCTCGGGACAGGGGTTCGATGAGCAGTTCTTC. This gives the protein CASSSGQGFDEQFF.

This clonotype was counted at least ten times. This sequence joins TRBV3-1 and TRBJ1-2, with 7 bases lining up with TRBD1. The germline V gene has CDR1 LGHDT and CDR2 YNNKEL (reference sequence). Trimming removed 5 bases from V and 8 bases from J; junction bases left unmatched: 5. This CDR3 is 12 amino acids long. CDR3 loop: CASSMTGSGYTF. CDR3 bases: TGTGCCAGCAGCATGACAGGGTCCGGCTACACCTTC.

The CDR3 is CASSPSKRLWYNEQFF. CDR3 sequence (DNA): TGTGCCAGTAGTCCCTCGAAGAGGCTTTGGTACAATGAGCAGTTCTTC. The chain has TRBV19 and TRBJ2-1; D remains unclear. The V gene's germline CDR1 is LNHDA and CDR2 SQIVND (reference sequence). The CDR3 runs to 16 residues. The V end was cut by 5 bases, the J end by 4 bases, with 18 bases between. The full variable domain, rest sourced from reference TRBV19 and TRBJ2-1, is DGGITQSPKYLFRKEGQNVTLSCEQNLNHDAMYWYRQDPGQGLRLIYYSQIVNDFQKGDIAEGYSVSREKKESFPLTVTSAQKNPTAFYLCASSPSKRLWYNEQFFGPGTRLTVL.

This clonotype was detected a few times. The chain employs TRBV6-2 or TRBV6-3 and TRBJ2-2, with D hard to call. V dropped 0 bases and J dropped 3 bases, with 17 bases sitting between them. Germline lookup yields CDR1 MNHEY and CDR2 SVGEGT. The CDR3 covers 18 residues. The CDR3 spells CASSYSRFGQPHTGELFF. The CDR3, as DNA: TGTGCCAGCAGTTACTCTCGTTTCGGCCAGCCACACACCGGGGAGCTGTTTTTT.

The chain carries TRBV5-1 and TRBJ2-5; no firm D call. CDR1 and CDR2 from the germline V gene are SGHRS and YFSETQ. Between the trimmed V and J ends, which lost 4 bases and 6 bases, there was a span of 13 bases. CDR3 size: 13 residues. Here the CDR3 reads CASSPLDTKTQYF. CDR3 nucleotide sequence: TGCGCCAGCAGCCCTCTAGACACAAAGACCCAGTACTTC.

The genes are TRBV4-2 and TRBJ2-5; no firm D call. Trimming cost V 0 bases and J 2 bases, with 10 bases left between them. The CDR3 extends over 15 amino acids. Germline V gives CDR1 LGHNA, CDR2 YNFKEQ. CDR3 amino acids: CASSQEVQSQETQYF. The CDR3 DNA sequence: TGTGCCAGCAGCCAAGAAGTGCAGTCTCAAGAGACCCAGTACTTC.